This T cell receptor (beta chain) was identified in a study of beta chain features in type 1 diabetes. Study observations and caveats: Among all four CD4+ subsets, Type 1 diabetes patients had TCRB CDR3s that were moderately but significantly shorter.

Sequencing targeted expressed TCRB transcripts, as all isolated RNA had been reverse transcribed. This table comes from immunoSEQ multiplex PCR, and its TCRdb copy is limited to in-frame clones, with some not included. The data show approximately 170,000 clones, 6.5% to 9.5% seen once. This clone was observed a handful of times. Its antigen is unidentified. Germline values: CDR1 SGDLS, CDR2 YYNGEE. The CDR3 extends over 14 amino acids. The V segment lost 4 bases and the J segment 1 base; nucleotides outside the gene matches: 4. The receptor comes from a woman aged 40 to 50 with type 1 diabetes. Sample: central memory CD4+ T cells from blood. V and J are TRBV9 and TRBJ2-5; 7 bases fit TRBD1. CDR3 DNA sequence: TGTGCCAGCAGCTCACGGACAGGCCAAGAGACCCAGTACTTC. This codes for CASSSRTGQETQYF.